These 31 T cell receptor beta chains were all obtained from the same sample, sequenced in a study of early stage breast cancer tumors (dated 2017 in TCRdb). Library generation was performed with the immunoSEQ multiplex PCR assay. TCRdb re-hosts the immuneACCESS table, in-frame sequences only. Its copies lack some clones; in the studies checked, an unresolved V gene accounts for under half of them, and the cause for the rest is not known. The sample table records nearly 70,000 clones; around 80% of these occur just once. Approximately 4.8% of the sample comes from the top ten. Sequenced input: blood. The receptors here all came from a person aged 35-50 years with breast cancer.

This clone was detected only a few times. V usage is TRBV9 and J usage is TRBJ1-3; the D is unclear. V dropped 2 bases and J dropped 0 bases, with 3 bases sitting between them. The CDR3 totals 13 residues. Per germline, CDR1 SGDLS and CDR2 YYNGEE. The CDR3 DNA follows: TGTGCCAGCAGCGTTAGCTCTGGAAACACCATATATTTT. Protein product: CASSVSSGNTIYF.

CDR3 nucleotides: TGTGCCAGTAGTATCGACAGTGGGGGCACTGAAGCTTTCTTT. Encoded protein: CASSIDSGGTEAFF. This rearrangement joins TRBV19 to TRBJ1-1, with a tentative D call TRBD1 (5 bases). CDR3 length equals 14 residues. V lost 3 bases to trimming and J lost 4 bases, with 12 bases between them. Germline lookup yields CDR1 LNHDA and CDR2 SQIVND (reference sequence).

CDR3 sequence (DNA): TGTGCCATCACCCGGGAGAACCTAGGTGAGCAGTTCTTC. It is translated as CAITRENLGEQFF. This chain uses TRBV10-3 with TRBJ2-1, with D tentatively TRBD2 (6 bases). The CDR3 is 13 amino acids. Germline lookup yields CDR1 ENHRY and CDR2 SYGVKD. V was pared by 7 bases and J by 9 bases, with 16 bases between.

The chain is built from TRBV18 and TRBJ2-7; no clear D. There are 15 residues in the CDR3. V gave up 2 bases and J gave up 6 bases, with 17 bases separating them. CDR1 KGHSH and CDR2 LQKENI come from the germline V gene. CDR3 protein: CASSPSTVSLGEQYF. In DNA form, the CDR3 reads TGTGCCAGCTCACCATCGACGGTGTCTTTGGGCGAGCAGTACTTC.

The V call is TRBV11-2, the J call TRBJ1-6, with D perhaps TRBD1 (6 bases). V dropped 3 bases and J dropped 11 bases, with 14 bases sitting between them. CDR3 length: 14 amino acids. Germline V gene data show CDR1 as SGHAT and CDR2 as FQNNGV. The CDR3 spells CASSFYQGLPPLHF. The CDR3 DNA reads TGTGCCAGCAGCTTTTATCAGGGGCTACCACCCCTCCACTTT.

This chain connects TRBV6-5 to TRBJ1-6; TRBD1 might be the D (5 bases). V was shortened by 3 bases and J by 7 bases, with 13 bases between the two germline ends. Per germline, CDR1 MNHEY and CDR2 SVGAGI. CDR3 length: 15 residues. The CDR3 loop is CASSYGTGRNSPLHF. DNA of the CDR3: TGTGCCAGCAGTTATGGGACTGGGAGGAATTCACCCCTCCACTTT.

As for this clone: This sample includes further DNA sequences coding for the same CDR3. The J gene is TRBJ1-3, the V gene TRBV18, with TRBD1 as a possible D gene (6 bases). The ends were cut back, 0 bases at V and 0 bases at J, with 9 bases in the middle. The V gene's germline CDR1 is KGHSH and CDR2 LQKENI. This CDR3 has 16 residues. The CDR3 loop is CASSPPGASSGNTIYF. CDR3 coding DNA: TGTGCCAGCTCACCACCGGGGGCCAGCTCTGGAAACACCATATATTTT.

This chain uses TRBV4-1 with TRBJ1-5, with a possible D match to TRBD1 (6 bases). This CDR3 contains 15 residues. Germline V CDR1 and CDR2: MGHRA, YSYEKL. Trimming stripped 1 base from V and 5 bases from J, with 12 bases between. Here the CDR3 reads CASSQVLQGYQPQHF. DNA of the CDR3: TGCGCCAGCAGCCAAGTATTACAGGGTTATCAGCCCCAGCATTTT.

CDR3 loop: CASSLVLAGVEQYF. The DNA for the CDR3 is TGTGCCAGCAGCTTAGTACTAGCGGGAGTCGAGCAGTACTTC. This chain joins TRBV7-2 and TRBJ2-7, with TRBD2 matching over 11 bases. The J segment lost 6 bases and the V segment lost 1 base, leaving 2 bases of the junction unmatched. CDR1 SGHTA and CDR2 FQGNSA come from the germline V gene. The CDR3 spans 14 residues.

This clone has more than one count but fewer than ten. The genes are TRBV6-4 and TRBJ1-5; TRBD1 matches 10 bases. The CDR3 runs 12 residues. V lost 9 bases to trimming and J lost 5 bases; unmatched junction nucleotides: 1. Per germline, CDR1 MRHNA and CDR2 SNTAGT. The CDR3 is CARDRGHQPQHF. In nucleotides, the CDR3 is TGTGCCAGAGACAGGGGGCATCAGCCCCAGCATTTT.

The chain uses TRBV27 and TRBJ2-7; D is possibly TRBD1 (6 bases). This CDR3 is built from 15 residues. Germline CDR1 and CDR2: MNHEY and SMNVEV (reference sequence). Trimming stripped 4 bases from V and 3 bases from J, with 16 bases between. The CDR3 DNA is TGTGCCAGCAGTTGGGCCACGGCCAGGGGCTACGAGCAGTACTTC. It codes for CASSWATARGYEQYF.

This chain links TRBV11-2 with TRBJ2-5; 7 bases are a match to TRBD1. The V segment lost 5 bases and the J segment 0 bases; nucleotides outside the gene matches: 9. Germline V gives CDR1 SGHAT, CDR2 FQNNGV. The CDR3 is 16 residues long. CDR3 DNA: TGTGCCAGCAGCATATCCCGGACAGGCTACCAAGAGACCCAGTACTTC. This codes for CASSISRTGYQETQYF.

This clone has a handful of counts. The V call is TRBV4-1, the J call TRBJ1-1, with no clear D. This CDR3 contains 14 residues. V lost 0 bases and J 0 bases, leaving 5 bases between the germline ends. Germline loops: CDR1 MGHRA, CDR2 YSYEKL. The CDR3 DNA is TGCGCCAGCAGCCAAGAGGGGATGAACACTGAAGCTTTCTTT. Translation gives CASSQEGMNTEAFF.

The V and J genes are TRBV7-9 and TRBJ1-2, with unresolved D. Trimming shortened V by 1 base and J by 6 bases, and 12 bases separated the two germline ends. This CDR3 is built from 14 residues. Germline CDR1 is SEHNR and CDR2 is FQNEAQ (reference sequence). This CDR3 reads CASSLDPEVDGYTF. CDR3 nucleotides: TGTGCCAGCAGCTTAGATCCAGAGGTAGATGGCTACACCTTC. The whole variable domain, filled in from reference TRBV7-9 and TRBJ1-2, reads DTGVSQNPRHKITKRGQNVTFRCDPISEHNRLYWYRQTLGQGPEFLTYFQNEAQLEKSRLLSDRFSAERPKGSFSTLEIQRTEQGDSAMYLCASSLDPEVDGYTFGSGTRLTVV.

The rearrangement links TRBV30 to TRBJ1-1; D gene uncertain. The germline CDR1 and CDR2 sequences are GTSNPN and SVGIG (reference sequence). Between the trimmed V and J ends, which lost 5 bases and 2 bases, there was a span of 18 bases. The CDR3 extends over 15 amino acids. The CDR3 nucleotides read TGTGCCTGGCGTGCGACCGACCGGGGAAACACTGAAGCTTTCTTT. This codes for CAWRATDRGNTEAFF.

This chain joins TRBV9 and TRBJ2-5; 7 bases agree with TRBD2. There are 15 residues in the CDR3. The J segment lost 5 bases and the V segment lost 0 bases, leaving 7 bases of the junction unmatched. The germline CDR1 and CDR2 sequences are SGDLS and YYNGEE. CDR3 coding DNA: TGTGCCAGCAGCGTAGCTGGCGAGGGAGGGGAGACCCAGTACTTC. Amino acid sequence: CASSVAGEGGETQYF.

This sequence joins TRBV6-5 and TRBJ2-1, with no clear D. V was trimmed by 2 bases and J by 0 bases, leaving 8 bases between them. Germline assignment: CDR1 MNHEY and CDR2 SVGAGI. The CDR3 length is 15 residues. The chain's CDR3 is CASSYGLPSYNEQFF. The CDR3 nucleotides read TGTGCCAGCAGTTACGGTCTTCCCTCCTACAATGAGCAGTTCTTC.

Concerning this clone itself: Mismatch with germline at one junction end may stem from a read error. V gene TRBV28 combines with J gene TRBJ2-3, with D possibly matching TRBD2 (9 bases). This CDR3 is built from 14 residues. In germline, CDR1 is MDHEN, CDR2 SYDVKM. The CDR3 sequence is CASSFLAGTGTQYF. CDR3 DNA: TGTGCCAGCAGTTTTCTAGCGGGGACAGGTACGCAGTATTTT.

The V and J genes are TRBV7-9 and TRBJ2-7; 7 bases match TRBD1. Germline V gene lookup returns CDR1 SEHNR and CDR2 FQNEAQ (reference sequence). V lost 3 bases, J lost 1 base, and 3 bases stayed unmatched. This CDR3 spans 14 amino acids. DNA for the CDR3: TGTGCCAGCAGCTTGCAGGGGGTTTCCTACGAGCAGTACTTC. This codes for CASSLQGVSYEQYF.

The gene calls are TRBV5-1 and TRBJ1-2; D unresolved. The CDR3 is 17 residues long. V was pared by 4 bases and J by 7 bases, with 26 bases between. Germline CDR1 is SGHRS and CDR2 is YFSETQ. CDR3 residues: CASSHFGLGDLSFGYTF. Written as DNA, the CDR3 is TGCGCCAGCAGCCATTTTGGTCTTGGAGACCTAAGTTTTGGCTACACCTTC.

In nucleotides, the CDR3 is TGTGCCAGCAGCTCGGACATCCCGCCGAACACTGAAGCTTTCTTT. Translation: CASSSDIPPNTEAFF. The V gene is TRBV5-5, the J gene TRBJ1-1; TRBD1 might be the D (5 bases). The V end lost 3 bases, the J end lost 1 base, and 13 bases lay between the germline ends. Per the germline V gene, CDR1 is SGHKS and CDR2 is YYEKEE (reference sequence). There are 15 residues in the CDR3.

This clone has just one count. The chain couples TRBV28 to TRBJ2-1; D is unclear. The V and J ends lost 3 bases and 10 bases respectively, with 7 bases between them. The germline V gene encodes CDR1 MDHEN and CDR2 SYDVKM. This CDR3 is built from 11 residues. CDR3 region: CASSLWREQFF. The CDR3 nucleotides read TGTGCCAGCAGTTTGTGGCGGGAGCAGTTCTTC.

This clone was detected only once. The V call is TRBV7-2, the J call TRBJ2-3, with D unclear. This CDR3 has 11 residues. V lost 3 bases to trimming and J lost 6 bases, with 4 bases between them. Germline loops: CDR1 SGHTA, CDR2 FQGNSA. DNA for the CDR3: TGTGCCAGCAGCTTGTGGGATACGCAGTATTTT. The encoded protein is CASSLWDTQYF.

The genes are TRBV10-3 and TRBJ2-7; TRBD1 or TRBD2 may be the D gene (5 bases each). The CDR3 consists of 13 residues. The germline gives CDR1 ENHRY, CDR2 SYGVKD. V lost 6 bases, J lost 0 bases, and 9 bases lay in between. The chain's CDR3 is CAIRSGASYEQYF. The CDR3 coding sequence is TGTGCCATCAGATCCGGGGCCTCCTACGAGCAGTACTTC.

V usage is TRBV28 and J usage is TRBJ2-1; 8 bases line up with TRBD2. CDR1 and CDR2 from the germline V gene are MDHEN and SYDVKM. This CDR3 is 14 amino acids long. The junction had 7 bases not matched to a gene; V was cut back by 5 bases and J by 7 bases. The CDR3 sequence: CASSTQLAANEQFF. CDR3 nucleotides: TGTGCCAGCAGTACTCAACTAGCGGCTAATGAGCAGTTCTTC.

The chain is built from TRBV2 and TRBJ1-5; D call uncertain. The germline V gene encodes CDR1 SNHLY and CDR2 FYNNEI. Trimming cost V 3 bases and J 2 bases, with 8 bases left between them. The CDR3 consists of 14 residues. As DNA, the CDR3 is TGTGCCAGCAGTGATCTACCGGGCAATCAGCCCCAGCATTTT. This translates into CASSDLPGNQPQHF. Variable domain in full (rest from reference TRBV2 and TRBJ1-5): EPEVTQTPSHQVTQMGQEVILRCVPISNHLYFYWYRQILGQKVEFLVSFYNNEISEKSEIFDDQFSVERPDGSNFTLKIRSTKLEDSAMYFCASSDLPGNQPQHFGDGTRLSIL.

This chain uses TRBV28 with TRBJ1-4; 7 bases are a match to TRBD1. In germline, CDR1 is MDHEN, CDR2 SYDVKM. CDR3 length: 14 residues. V lost 8 bases, J lost 0 bases, and 3 bases stayed unmatched. The CDR3 bases are TGTGCCAGCGGGACAGACGCAACTAATGAAAAACTGTTTTTT. This gives the protein CASGTDATNEKLFF.

CDR3 residues: CASTRDRDAGEQYF. DNA for the CDR3: TGTGCCAGCACCCGGGACAGGGATGCTGGCGAGCAGTACTTC. V usage is TRBV6-1 and J usage is TRBJ2-7; TRBD1 agrees at 9 bases. Germline V gene sequence: CDR1 MNHNS, CDR2 SASEGT. V dropped 7 bases and J dropped 6; count of bases not matched to a gene: 10. CDR3 length equals 14 residues.

This chain connects TRBV29-1 to TRBJ2-5; maybe TRBD1 (6 bases). The J call could be wrong; TRBJ2-7 is a better fit for the DNA end. The CDR3 covers 13 residues. CDR1 is SQVTM and CDR2 is ANQGSEA in the germline V gene. CDR3 nucleotides: TGCAGCGTTGGGTCGACAGGAACCTACGAGCAGTACTTC. It specifies CSVGSTGTYEQYF.

This chain joins TRBV12-5 and TRBJ2-2; TRBD1 is a possible D gene (5 bases). The CDR3 is 16 residues long. Germline CDR1 reads LGHNT; CDR2 reads FRNRAP. V was trimmed by 2 bases and J by 6 bases, leaving 16 bases between them. The DNA of the CDR3 is TGTGCTAGTGGTTTGCCCAGGGCCTTAACCGCCGGGGAGCTGTTTTTT. Translating it yields CASGLPRALTAGELFF.

V is TRBV6-5 and J is TRBJ2-7, with TRBD1 matching over 12 bases. After removal of 7 bases from V and 4 bases from J, the junction contained 5 bases not matched to a gene. There are 14 residues in the CDR3. Germline V gene data show CDR1 as MNHEY and CDR2 as SVGAGI. The CDR3 DNA is TGTGCCAGCATCCTGGGACAGGGGGCTTACGAGCAGTACTTC. Amino acids: CASILGQGAYEQYF.